This is a list of T cell receptor beta chains from one sample in a study of blood T cell repertoires in COVID-19. The method was immunoSEQ multiplex PCR; TCRdb's version includes in-frame clones alone and lacks a portion of them. This sample carries about 400,000 clones, about 90% of them seen once, and the ten largest clones take approximately 3%. Sequenced: PBMCs or T cells enriched from blood (not recorded which). The origin of the receptors is a woman aged 25 to 45 who had recovered from COVID-19. CDR3s include the opening cysteine and the closing phenylalanine or tryptophan. D genes are given only for firm matches. For some rows the clone size is stated as once, few or many, or as a class when expanded; others skip it.

J: TRBJ2-5
D: TRBD2
V: TRBV9
size: -
CDR3: CASSPRTSGTRETQYF
DNA: TGTGCCAGCAGCCCGAGGACTAGCGGGACCCGGGAGACCCAGTACTTC

J: TRBJ2-7
D: TRBD1
V: TRBV5-4
size: -
CDR3: CASRPGQETYEQYF
DNA: TGTGCCAGCAGACCGGGACAGGAGACCTACGAGCAGTACTTC

J: TRBJ1-5
D: -
V: TRBV5-8
size: -
CDR3: CASNGGDSNQPQHF
DNA: TGTGCCAGCAACGGAGGGGATAGCAATCAGCCCCAGCATTTT

J: TRBJ2-5
D: -
V: TRBV5-1
size: -
CDR3: CASSQTGQETQYF
DNA: TGCGCCAGCAGCCAGACAGGACAAGAGACCCAGTACTTC

J: TRBJ2-1
D: -
V: TRBV3-1/TRBV3-2
size: -
CDR3: CASSQDLSAPMKFF
DNA: TGTGCCAGCAGCCAAGATCTAAGCGCTCCAATGAAGTTCTTC

J: TRBJ1-1
D: -
V: TRBV5-1
size: -
CDR3: CASSLGTARDTEAFF
DNA: TGCGCCAGCAGCTTGGGGACAGCCCGGGACACTGAAGCTTTCTTT

J: TRBJ2-5
D: TRBD1
V: TRBV28
size: -
CDR3: CASSLRDRPETQYF
DNA: TGTGCCAGCAGTTTGCGGGACAGGCCGGAGACCCAGTACTTC

J: TRBJ2-7
D: -
V: TRBV3-1/TRBV3-2
size: -
CDR3: CASSQSRLGEQYF
DNA: TGTGCCAGCAGCCAATCCAGACTCGGCGAGCAGTACTTC

J: TRBJ1-2
D: -
V: TRBV19
size: few
CDR3: CASSRDMGHYGYTF
DNA: TGTGCCAGTAGTAGGGACATGGGGCACTATGGCTACACCTTC

J: TRBJ1-2
D: -
V: TRBV5-1
size: -
CDR3: CASSSGGDHRYGYTF
DNA: TGCGCCAGCAGCTCGGGGGGGGACCACCGGTATGGCTACACCTTC

J: TRBJ2-2
D: -
V: TRBV28
size: -
CDR3: CASRSDNRNTGELFF
DNA: TGTGCCAGCAGGTCTGACAACCGGAACACCGGGGAGCTGTTTTTT

J: TRBJ1-2
D: -
V: TRBV9
size: -
CDR3: CASSGGRYGYTF
DNA: TGTGCCAGCAGCGGAGGGAGATATGGCTACACCTTC

J: TRBJ2-7
D: -
V: TRBV7-9
size: -
CDR3: CASSLAGGYEQYF
DNA: TGTGCCAGCAGCTTAGCCGGGGGATACGAGCAGTACTTC

J: TRBJ2-3
D: TRBD1
V: TRBV25-1
size: -
CDR3: CASSDPPTGVVADTQYF
DNA: TGTGCCAGCAGTGACCCCCCGACAGGGGTCGTCGCAGATACGCAGTATTTT

J: TRBJ1-5
D: -
V: TRBV2
size: -
CDR3: CASSVRGINQPQHF
DNA: TGTGCCAGCAGTGTTAGGGGCATCAATCAGCCCCAGCATTTT

J: TRBJ1-5
D: -
V: TRBV28
size: -
CDR3: CASSLSAGLRPQHF
DNA: TGTGCCAGCAGTTTATCTGCAGGACTACGGCCCCAGCATTTT

J: TRBJ2-2
D: TRBD2
V: TRBV20-1
size: -
CDR3: CSASSGSDTGELFF
DNA: TGCAGTGCTAGTAGCGGGAGCGACACCGGGGAGCTGTTTTTT

J: TRBJ2-1
D: -
V: TRBV2
size: once
CDR3: CASMLALYDEQFF
DNA: TGTGCCAGCATGCTAGCCCTCTATGATGAGCAGTTCTTC

J: TRBJ1-2
D: -
V: TRBV21-1
size: -
CDR3: CASSEHRGPAGYTF
DNA: TGTGCCAGCAGCGAACACAGGGGGCCGGCCGGCTACACCTTC

J: TRBJ2-3
D: -
V: TRBV28
size: once
CDR3: CASSLLTSVGTDTQYF
DNA: TGTGCCAGCAGTTTATTGACTAGTGTGGGCACAGATACGCAGTATTTT

J: TRBJ2-1
D: -
V: TRBV7-2
size: -
CDR3: CASSLGGWSLGNEQFF
DNA: TGTGCCAGCAGCTTGGGGGGATGGAGTTTGGGCAATGAGCAGTTCTTC

J: TRBJ2-6
D: TRBD2
V: TRBV7-2
size: -
CDR3: CASSPSGGRSGANVLTF
DNA: TGTGCCAGCAGCCCGAGCGGGGGCCGCTCTGGGGCCAACGTCCTGACTTTC

J: TRBJ2-5
D: -
V: TRBV3-1/TRBV3-2
size: -
CDR3: CASSQINTGRGNQETQYF
DNA: TGTGCCAGCAGCCAAATAAATACAGGGAGGGGGAACCAAGAGACCCAGTACTTC

J: TRBJ2-2
D: -
V: TRBV5-1
size: -
CDR3: CASSFGLNTGELFF
DNA: TGCGCCAGCAGCTTCGGACTGAACACCGGGGAGCTGTTTTTT

J: TRBJ2-2
D: TRBD2
V: TRBV11-2
size: -
CDR3: CASSRGTSGGKRELFF
DNA: TGTGCCAGCAGCCGTGGGACTAGCGGGGGCAAAAGGGAGCTGTTTTTT

J: TRBJ2-1
D: TRBD2
V: TRBV18
size: -
CDR3: CASSPTSATYNEQFF
DNA: TGTGCCAGCTCACCTACTAGCGCAACCTACAATGAGCAGTTCTTC

J: TRBJ2-1
D: TRBD2
V: TRBV7-2
size: -
CDR3: CASSFLAGGGNEQFF
DNA: TGTGCCAGCAGCTTTCTAGCGGGAGGGGGTAATGAGCAGTTCTTC

J: TRBJ2-3
D: TRBD2
V: TRBV11-3
size: -
CDR3: CASSLGTLAGGETDTQYF
DNA: TGTGCCAGCAGCTTGGGAACCCTAGCGGGGGGCGAGACAGATACGCAGTATTTT

J: TRBJ2-1
D: TRBD2
V: TRBV7-9
size: -
CDR3: CASSSRTSGRYEQFF
DNA: TGTGCCAGCAGCTCCCGGACTAGCGGGAGGTATGAGCAGTTCTTC

J: TRBJ2-2
D: TRBD1
V: TRBV5-1
size: -
CDR3: CASSLALKGTGNTGELFF
DNA: TGCGCCAGCAGCTTGGCTCTCAAAGGGACAGGGAACACCGGGGAGCTGTTTTTT

J: TRBJ1-6
D: TRBD1
V: TRBV6-5
size: -
CDR3: CASSYEGQGRNSPLHF
DNA: TGTGCCAGCAGTTACGAGGGACAGGGGAGGAATTCACCCCTCCACTTT

J: TRBJ2-7
D: -
V: TRBV10-1
size: -
CDR3: CASSEEERLHEQYF
DNA: TGCGCCAGCAGTGAGGAGGAGCGGCTCCACGAGCAGTACTTC

J: TRBJ1-6
D: -
V: TRBV27
size: -
CDR3: CASSLQEDEYSPLHF
DNA: TGTGCCAGCAGTTTACAGGAGGATGAGTATTCACCCCTCCACTTT

J: TRBJ2-2
D: -
V: TRBV11-3
size: many
CDR3: CASSLDQGGTRISGELFF
DNA: TGTGCCAGCAGCTTAGATCAAGGTGGGACACGGATCTCCGGGGAGCTGTTTTTT

J: TRBJ1-1
D: -
V: TRBV12-3/TRBV12-4
size: -
CDR3: CASSTLTGSEAFF
DNA: TGTGCCAGCAGTACGCTTACAGGGTCTGAAGCTTTCTTT

J: TRBJ1-1
D: -
V: TRBV30
size: -
CDR3: CAWSVWGLNTEAFF
DNA: TGTGCCTGGAGTGTGTGGGGCCTGAACACTGAAGCTTTCTTT

J: TRBJ2-2
D: -
V: TRBV19
size: -
CDR3: CASSIGGSGGNTGELFF
DNA: TGTGCCAGTAGTATAGGGGGTAGCGGAGGGAACACCGGGGAGCTGTTTTTT

J: TRBJ2-3
D: TRBD2
V: TRBV7-9
size: -
CDR3: CASSVGAGAEDTQYF
DNA: TGTGCCAGCAGCGTAGGAGCGGGAGCTGAAGATACGCAGTATTTT

J: TRBJ2-7
D: TRBD1
V: TRBV5-6
size: -
CDR3: CASSLVTHGTAQSEQYF
DNA: TGTGCCAGCAGCTTGGTCACCCATGGGACAGCCCAAAGCGAGCAGTACTTC

J: TRBJ2-7
D: TRBD1
V: TRBV27
size: -
CDR3: CASSSNGQDYEQYF
DNA: TGTGCCAGCAGTTCAAACGGACAGGACTACGAGCAGTACTTC

J: TRBJ2-7
D: TRBD2
V: TRBV11-2
size: -
CDR3: CASSPGGLGFYEQYF
DNA: TGTGCCAGCAGCCCGGGGGGGCTGGGCTTCTACGAGCAGTACTTC

J: TRBJ2-1
D: TRBD1
V: TRBV28
size: -
CDR3: CASSPLGQETDEQFF
DNA: TGTGCCAGCAGTCCCTTGGGACAGGAGACGGATGAGCAGTTCTTC